This TCR beta chain was captured in a study of blood T cell repertoires in COVID-19. Across about 22 US areas, participants ranged in age from roughly 18 to 95 years. J was trimmed by 6 bases and V by 4 bases; bases with no gene match: 8. Germline values: CDR1 SGHTA, CDR2 FQGNSA. This CDR3 is built from 14 residues. TCRdb keeps only in-frame clones here, not all; method: immunoSEQ multiplex PCR. The sample contains under 200,000 clones, roughly 87% of which appear only once. The genes are TRBV7-2 and TRBJ2-5; 7 nucleotides align to TRBD2. Sequenced input: PBMCs or T cells enriched from blood (not recorded which). The receptor comes from a man in his fifties who had recovered from COVID-19. The CDR3 region is CASSSQTSAQTQYF. CDR3 nucleotides: TGTGCCAGCAGCTCGCAAACTAGCGCGCAGACCCAGTACTTC.